The clone carrying this TCR beta chain was detected ten times or more. The germline CDR1 and CDR2 sequences are SGHRS and YFSETQ. Trimming stripped 4 bases from V and 6 bases from J, with 19 bases between. The CDR3 consists of 16 residues. TCRdb called the 5' RACE reads again in MiXCR, with one record for every CDR3 protein. The table shows just over 300,000 distinct CDR3 sequences, with more than 3% occurring only once. The data derive from a study of T cells after yellow fever vaccination. Study-level information: For low cell numbers, libraries were made with SMART-Seq v4 Ultra Low Input.

This chain uses TRBV5-1 with TRBJ2-2; D unclear. The TCR sequence derives from a man between 18 and 29 years old who received the YFV17D yellow fever vaccine. The input for sequencing was PBMCs, taken on the day of the yellow fever booster vaccination. CDR3 region: CASSMDGRRVSGELFF. CDR3 nucleotide sequence: TGCGCCAGCAGCATGGACGGCCGACGGGTCTCCGGGGAGCTGTTTTTT.